Reported below is one T cell receptor (beta chain). Antigen unknown. The sample comes from a study of T-cell memory formation after mild COVID-19. Study information: Largely, the TCR clusters proved donor specific. Study results and limitations: Mostly located in CM and EM were contracting CD4+ clones, with contracting CD8+ clones located in EMRA. Some clones that responded were present in memory (sampled pre-infection), which suggests cross-reactive memory joined. Among clones contracting day 15 to 85, CD4/CD8 was balanced, whereas later expanders leaned CD4+.

MiXCR was run by TCRdb on the 5' RACE reads, yielding one entry per CDR3 protein. The sample lists around 430,000 distinct CDR3 sequences, roughly 15% occurring once. There are 11 residues in the CDR3. CDR1 is SQVTM, CDR2 ANQGSEA, per germline. Trimming left V 7 bases short and J 1 base short, with 7 bases between. Input material: PBMCs or a T cell subset sorted from them (not recorded which). This sequence was found in a man aged 18 to 29 who had mild COVID-19 (a few samples of this study predate the infection). Cell type and time point are not known. The gene calls are TRBV29-1 and TRBJ1-1; D gene uncertain. The CDR3 DNA sequence: TGCAGCGCAACCGAGAACACTGAAGCTTTCTTT. Its translation: CSATENTEAFF. The full variable domain, in which reference TRBV29-1 and TRBJ1-1 provide the parts outside the CDR3, is SAVISQKPSRDICQRGTSLTIQCQVDSQVTMMFWYRQQPGQSLTLIATANQGSEATYESGFVIDKFPISRPNLTFSTLTVSNMSPEDSSIYLCSATENTEAFFGQGTRLTVV.